This TCR beta chain comes out of a study of T cell responses to AZD1222 COVID-19 vaccine. Study-level background: Pooling covered second doses at about 4 or about 12 weeks.

The CDR3 consists of 14 residues. Germline lookup yields CDR1 LGHNA and CDR2 YNFKEQ. V lost 3 bases to trimming and J lost 2 bases, with 11 bases between them. Profiling relied on immunoSEQ multiplex PCR, and the TCRdb table lists in-frame clones only, not all of them. Among about 86,000 clones, about nine tenths were seen once, and the ten largest hold around 2.8%. This clonotype was sampled from an adult in good health. J is TRBJ2-7 and V is TRBV4-2, with D perhaps TRBD1 or TRBD2 (5 bases each). The sample here was peripheral blood, taken on day 0 of AZD1222 vaccination. The CDR3 DNA is TGTGCCAGCAGCCAGGGGACGGAGACCTACGAGCAGTACTTC. The encoded protein is CASSQGTETYEQYF.